What follows describes a single T cell receptor (beta chain). The CDR3 has 13 amino acids. The germline V gene has CDR1 DFQATT and CDR2 SNEGSKA (reference sequence). V was shortened by 6 bases and J by 5 bases, with 16 bases between the two germline ends. MiXCR, applied by TCRdb to the 5' RACE reads, yields one record per CDR3 protein. Found here are roughly 600,000 distinct CDR3 sequences, more than 15% of them singletons; the top ten hold more than 10%. This specimen belongs to a study of T-cell memory formation after mild COVID-19. The chain joins TRBV20-1 to TRBJ2-5; possibly TRBD1 for D (5 bases). The source of this sequence is an adult woman who had mild COVID-19 (a few samples of this study predate the infection). Cell type and time point are not known. The material sequenced was PBMCs or a T cell subset sorted from them (not recorded which). In DNA, the CDR3 is TGCAGTGCCCAAGTGTGGGGCAGCGAGACCCAGTACTTC. Its translation is CSAQVWGSETQYF.